Presented here are 27 T cell receptor gamma chains from one specimen sequenced in a study of γδ T cells in repeated Plasmodium falciparum infection. TCRdb fed the multiplex PCR reads to CATT. Here the sample spans tens of thousands of gamma-chain clones, around 3% being singletons. Bulk repertoires came from Vgamma9/Vdelta2+ or Vdelta2-negative gammadelta T cells flow-sorted from PBMC. The sequencing sample was made of gamma-delta T cells from blood. The receptors originated from a pool of human donors (malaria-infected and uninfected, not separated).

This clone has at least ten counts. J is TRGJP2 and V is TRGV3. Here the J gene came from matching the DNA to germline, since TCRdb omits it. The CDR3 extends over 14 amino acids. J was trimmed by 0 bases and V by 4 bases; bases with no gene match: 2. The germline V gene has CDR1 VTNTFY and CDR2 YDVSTARD (reference sequence). CDR3 region: CATWEYSSDWIKTF. The CDR3 bases are TGTGCCACCTGGGAATATAGTAGTGATTGGATCAAGACGTTT.

This clone was picked up many times. TCRdb's entry gives the protein of a much larger clone, which mismatches this DNA's translation at residue 7, likely from a read error; the protein reported here is translated from the DNA. The chain has TRGV9 and TRGJP2. Trimming took 3 bases from V and 3 from J; bases not matched to a gene: 7. The germline gives CDR1 GITISATS, CDR2 ISYDGTV (reference sequence). This CDR3 has 15 residues. DNA of the CDR3: TGTGCCTTGTGGGAGCCGGCCGGTAGTGATTGGATCAAGACGTTT. Amino acid sequence: CALWEPAGSDWIKTF.

This clone has just a few counts. TCRdb's protein, taken from a much larger clone, differs from this DNA's translation at residue 11, likely owing to a read error; the protein displayed comes from the DNA. With the J gene uncalled, the V gene is TRGV9. The germline V gene encodes CDR1 GITISATS and CDR2 ISYDGTV (reference sequence). This CDR3 contains 13 residues. Written as DNA, the CDR3 is TGTGCCTTGTGGGAGGCAACACATTATAAGGAACTCTTT. Protein sequence: CALWEATHYKELF.

This clone showed up many times. Other DNA sequences in the sample encode the same CDR3. CDR3 sequence reads: CATWDRLRKLF. In DNA form, the CDR3 reads TGTGCCACCTGGGACAGGCTCAGGAAACTCTTT. The genes are TRGV5 and TRGJ1 or TRGJ2. The CDR3 runs to 11 residues. The germline V gene encodes CDR1 VINAFY and CDR2 YDVSNSKD. V was pared by 0 bases and J by 12 bases, with 5 bases of the junction left unmatched.

In this sample, this clone is medium-sized. The chain couples TRGV3 to TRGJ1 or TRGJ2. Germline V gene sequence: CDR1 VTNTFY, CDR2 YDVSTARD (reference sequence). The V gene end was trimmed by 3 bases and the J gene end by 3 bases; junction bases not matched to a gene: 11. CDR3 length: 15 residues. This chain's CDR3 is CATWDVGPPYYKKLF. Written as DNA, the CDR3 is TGTGCCACCTGGGACGTAGGCCCCCCTTATTATAAGAAACTCTTT.

Notes on this clone: This probably arose from a read error, given a far larger clone one base away. V gene assignment gives TRGV9, but the J gene was left uncalled. Germline lookup yields CDR1 GITISATS and CDR2 ISYDGTV (reference sequence). The CDR3 spans 13 residues. The CDR3 loop reads CASVGRDYYKKLF. CDR3 in DNA: TGTGCCTCTGTGGGTAGGGATTATTATAAGAAGCTCTTT.

On this clone: This likely came from a read error, as a far larger clone is one base away. Because the CDR3's place on the DNA is in doubt, the DNA is left out and the CDR3 is given as listed by TCRdb. In the same sample, other DNA sequences code for this CDR3. The V gene is TRGV5, but the J gene lacks a call. 32 amino acids form the CDR3, both terminal residues included. Germline CDR1 reads VINAFY; CDR2 reads YDVSNSKD. The CDR3 protein is CATWDRLGIIRNSLAVEQHLLSQVSIGRIQHF.

This clone was found a few times. The protein recorded in TCRdb matches a much larger clone and deviates from this DNA's translation at residue 9, suggesting a read error; the protein here is obtained by translating the DNA. The V and J genes are TRGV9 and TRGJ1 or TRGJ2. The CDR3 covers 13 residues. The trim removed 2 bases at V and 9 bases at J, leaving 10 bases unmatched. Germline V CDR1 and CDR2: GITISATS, ISYDGTV (reference sequence). DNA for the CDR3: TGTGCCTTGTGGGAGGGGATTTGTTGTAAGAAACTCTTT. Translated, it gives CALWEGICCKKLF.

V and J are TRGV3 and TRGJP1. The J gene, missing from TCRdb, was assigned here through DNA to germline matching. This CDR3 contains 16 residues. CDR1 and CDR2 (germline): VTNTFY, YDVSTARD (reference sequence). The trim removed 6 bases at V and 0 bases at J, leaving 10 bases unmatched. CDR3 DNA: TGTGCCACCTGGAACAAAGGGCATACCACTGGTTGGTTCAAGATATTT. Protein product: CATWNKGHTTGWFKIF.

This clone came up many times. TCRdb's entry gives the protein of a much larger clone, which mismatches this DNA's translation at residues 6 and 9, likely from a read error; the protein reported here is translated from the DNA. J is TRGJ1 or TRGJ2 and V is TRGV9. The J gene, not given by TCRdb, was assigned here from a germline match of the nucleotide sequence. CDR1 and CDR2 from the germline V gene are GITISATS and ISYDGTV (reference sequence). This CDR3 contains 12 residues. The CDR3 DNA sequence: TGTGCCTTGTGGGAGGCGCGTTATGAGAAACTCTTT. It codes for CALWEARYEKLF.

This clone has a handful of counts. TCRdb's protein for this DNA is that of a much larger clone and differs from the translation at residue 12, likely a read error; the protein shown is the DNA translation. TRGV2 is the V gene, and the J gene was not called. In germline, CDR1 is EGSNGY, CDR2 YDSYNSKV. The CDR3 is 14 residues long. CDR3 amino acids: CATWDGRLGYKRLF. CDR3 sequence (DNA): TGTGCCACCTGGGACGGACGCCTTGGTTATAAGAGACTCTTT.

This clone was detected ten times or more. This DNA translates differently at residue 12 from the TCRdb protein, which is that of a much larger clone; a read error is likely, and the protein shown is the DNA's own translation. The V gene is TRGV8, but the J gene lacks a call. Germline V gives CDR1 VENAVY, CDR2 YDSYNSRV. This CDR3 contains 14 residues. CDR3 loop: CATWDRKNEYKELF. For the CDR3, the DNA is TGTGCCACCTGGGACCGGAAAAACGAATATAAGGAACTCTTT.

This clone has just one count. The V gene call reads TRGV8; no J gene was called. The V gene's germline CDR1 is VENAVY and CDR2 YDSYNSRV. This CDR3 is built from 12 residues. The CDR3 is CATWIPPHLELF. CDR3 nucleotide sequence: TGTGCCACCTGGATACCTCCTCATCTGGAACTCTTT.

As for this clone: The amino acid sequence in TCRdb belongs to a much larger clone and departs from this DNA's translation at residue 12, likely a sequencing read error; the sequence shown is translated from the DNA. The V gene was identified as TRGV4, while no J gene was called. CDR1 is EGSTGY and CDR2 is YDSYTSSV in the germline V gene. This CDR3 is 14 amino acids long. The CDR3 DNA sequence: TGTGCCACCTGGGATGATCTTAATTATTATAAGAGACTCTTT. As protein: CATWDDLNYYKRLF.

Relative to its sample, this clone is medium-sized. CDR3 sequence (DNA): TGTGCCTTGTGGGGGCATTATTATAAGAAACTCTTT. Encoded protein: CALWGHYYKKLF. This chain links TRGV9 with TRGJ1 or TRGJ2. The germline V gene has CDR1 GITISATS and CDR2 ISYDGTV (reference sequence). The CDR3 extends over 12 amino acids. Trimming cost V 5 bases and J 2 bases; bases outside gene matches: 3.

This clone was recorded a few times. TCRdb attributes to this sequence the protein of a much larger clone, which differs from the DNA translation at residue 10; a read error is likely, and the protein displayed is translated from the DNA. The rearrangement links TRGV9 to TRGJ1 or TRGJ2. The J gene is not listed in TCRdb, so it was assigned here from a DNA match to germline. The CDR3 sequence is 14 residues long. Germline loops: CDR1 GITISATS, CDR2 ISYDGTV (reference sequence). CDR3 bases: TGTGCCTTGTGGGAGGCAACTCTTTATGATAAGAAACTCTTT. Its protein is CALWEATLYDKKLF.

Remarks on this clone: This likely traces to a read error, being one base from a far larger clone. Different DNA sequences within this sample yield the same CDR3. This chain uses TRGV4 with TRGJ1 or TRGJ2. The J gene, missing from TCRdb, was assigned here through DNA to germline matching. There are 15 residues in the CDR3. Germline-derived CDR1 and CDR2 are EGSTGY and YDSYTSSV. The DNA of the CDR3 is TGCGCCACCTGGGATGACTTTTGGGACCCCCTGAAGAAACTCTTT. It translates to CATWDDFWDPLKKLF.

This clone was recorded many times. The mismatch at residue 5 between this DNA's translation and the TCRdb protein of a much larger clone likely reflects a read error; the protein shown is translated from the DNA. This chain links TRGV2 with TRGJ1 or TRGJ2. The CDR3 is 16 residues long. Germline CDR1 is EGSNGY and CDR2 is YDSYNSKV. The CDR3, as DNA: TGTGCCACCTGGGGCGGGCGGCGAGGTTATTATTATAAGAAACTCTTT. Translated, it gives CATWGGRRGYYYKKLF.

This clone appeared many times. This rearrangement joins TRGV2 to TRGJ1 or TRGJ2. Trimming took 2 bases from V and 0 from J; bases not matched to a gene: 7. There are 15 residues in the CDR3. Germline V gives CDR1 EGSNGY, CDR2 YDSYNSKV. CDR3 in amino acids: CATWDESPNYYKKLF. DNA of the CDR3: TGTGCCACCTGGGACGAATCTCCGAATTATTATAAGAAACTCTTT.

Ten or more counts support this clone. The chain links TRGV4 to TRGJ1 or TRGJ2. The J gene was missing in TCRdb and was found by matching the end of the DNA to germline. The germline V gene has CDR1 EGSTGY and CDR2 YDSYTSSV. Trimming cost V 0 bases and J 10 bases; bases outside gene matches: 0. This CDR3 contains 10 residues. CDR3 protein: CATWDGKKLF. The CDR3 nucleotides are TGTGCCACCTGGGATGGGAAGAAACTCTTT.

The sample holds a few counts of this clone. The TCRdb protein, from a much larger clone, departs from this DNA's translation at residue 11, likely by read error; the protein shown derives from the DNA. V usage is TRGV3 and J usage is TRGJ1 or TRGJ2. Matching the DNA to germline supplied the J gene, which TCRdb does not give. The CDR3 has 15 amino acids. Germline-derived CDR1 and CDR2 are VTNTFY and YDVSTARD (reference sequence). In nucleotides, the CDR3 is TGTGCCACCTGGGACGTAGGCCCCCCTTATGATAAGAAACTCTTT. As protein: CATWDVGPPYDKKLF.

Turning to this clone: TCRdb shows a much larger clone's protein in place of this DNA's translation, and the two differ at residue 10, likely through a read error; the protein shown is translated from the DNA. The chain carries TRGV9 and TRGJ1 or TRGJ2. The J gene, absent from TCRdb, was called here by matching the DNA to germline. The trim removed 4 bases at V and 9 bases at J, leaving 15 bases unmatched. The CDR3 runs 14 residues. CDR1 is GITISATS, CDR2 ISYDGTV, per germline (reference sequence). The DNA for the CDR3 is TGTGCCTTGTGGGACCACCTCCAGGCTTGTAAGAAACTCTTT. Amino acid sequence: CALWDHLQACKKLF.

By share of the sample, this clone is medium-sized. The chain joins TRGV9 to TRGJ1 or TRGJ2. Germline V lookup: CDR1 GITISATS, CDR2 ISYDGTV (reference sequence). This CDR3 contains 14 residues. V lost 3 bases to trimming and J lost 0 bases; unmatched junction nucleotides: 5. The DNA for the CDR3 is TGTGCCTTGTGGGAGCCTCCGAATTATTATAAGAAACTCTTT. Protein product: CALWEPPNYYKKLF.

This clone was counted at least ten times. A far larger clone is off by one base, so a read error is likely. Other DNA sequences from this sample encode an identical CDR3 as well. The V and J genes are TRGV3 and TRGJP2. Here the J gene came from matching the DNA to germline, since TCRdb omits it. Germline V gene lookup returns CDR1 VTNTFY and CDR2 YDVSTARD (reference sequence). This CDR3 has 17 residues. This CDR3 reads CATWDRPSAPRDWIKTF. The CDR3, as DNA: TGCGCCACCTGGGACAGGCCGTCTGCTCCCCGTGATTGGATCAAGACGTTT.

This clone occurred many times. A single base separates this from a much larger clone, so it may be a read error. The gene calls are TRGV8 and TRGJ1 or TRGJ2. Here the J gene was assigned by germline matching of the DNA, as TCRdb has none. Germline lookup yields CDR1 VENAVY and CDR2 YDSYNSRV. CDR3 length: 12 residues. The trim removed 5 bases at V and 3 bases at J, leaving 4 bases unmatched. CDR3 nucleotide sequence: TGTGCCACCTGGGGCCGTTATTATAAGAAACTCTTT. Protein product: CATWGRYYKKLF.

This clone was picked up a small number of times. A far larger clone lies a single base away; this is likely a read error. The sample contains more than one DNA sequence encoding this CDR3. The V gene is TRGV9, the J gene TRGJP. Here the J gene was assigned by germline matching of the DNA, as TCRdb has none. CDR1 and CDR2 from the germline V gene are GITISATS and ISYDGTV (reference sequence). V shed 0 bases and J 3 bases; nucleotides not matched to a gene: 8. The CDR3 has 19 amino acids. The CDR3 loop reads CALWEVRKEQELGKKIKVF. CDR3 DNA: TGTGCCTTGTGGGAGGTGCGTAAGGAGCAAGAGTTGGGCAAAAAAATCAAGGTATTT.

This clone was observed a few times. Translating this DNA gives a protein that differs at residue 4 from the TCRdb one, which belongs to a much larger clone; a read error is likely, and the protein shown is this translation. Within the sample, other DNA sequences also encode this same CDR3. The chain carries TRGV9 and TRGJP1. No J gene is reported in TCRdb; it was inferred here by comparing the DNA with germline. CDR3 length: 17 amino acids. CDR1 GITISATS and CDR2 ISYDGTV come from the germline V gene (reference sequence). CDR3 in DNA: TGTGCCTTGCGGGAGGTGCACCTATATACCACTGGTTGGTTCAAGATATTT. Translation gives CALREVHLYTTGWFKIF.